These 11 T cell receptor beta chains were all obtained from the same sample, sequenced in a study of T cells in Graves' hyperthyroidism and ophthalmopathy. TCR beta CDR3 regions were amplified from RNA transcripts. With the HTBI primer set, the TCR CDR3 went through a first round of RT-PCR. TCRdb passed the multiplex PCR reads through MiXCR, listing each CDR3 protein once. The sample has approximately 410,000 distinct CDR3 sequences; about an eighth are singletons. The sequenced sample was blood. The receptors shown here come from a woman aged 18-35 years with Graves' hyperthyroidism.

This clonotype was counted ten times or more. This rearrangement joins TRBV3-1 to TRBJ2-3, with 10 bases matching TRBD2. V lost 1 base and J lost 4; bases outside the gene matches: 5. This CDR3 is 16 amino acids long. Germline lookup yields CDR1 LGHDT and CDR2 YNNKEL (reference sequence). CDR3: CASSQGSGRTSDTQYF. The CDR3 coding sequence is TGTGCCAGCAGCCAAGGTAGCGGGAGGACATCAGATACGCAGTATTTT.

This clonotype has ten or more counts. The chain links TRBV5-1 to TRBJ1-1; D not certain. Germline V CDR1 and CDR2: SGHRS, YFSETQ. The V and J ends lost 3 bases and 5 bases respectively, with 17 bases between them. The CDR3 spans 15 residues. This CDR3 is CASSSGGISGTEAFF. The CDR3 bases are TGCGCCAGCAGCTCTGGAGGGATTAGCGGGACTGAAGCTTTCTTT.

This clonotype has ten or more counts. This chain connects TRBV6-2 or TRBV6-3 to TRBJ2-2; TRBD2 is a possible D gene (5 bases). V shed 6 bases and J shed 4 bases, with 9 bases lying between them. CDR1 and CDR2 (germline): MNHEY, SVGEGT. The CDR3 extends over 13 amino acids. This CDR3 reads CASSKAATGELFF. In nucleotides, the CDR3 is TGTGCCAGCAGCAAAGCGGCCACCGGGGAGCTGTTTTTT.

This clonotype was recorded a few times. This chain uses TRBV6-1 with TRBJ2-7, with 11 bases aligning to TRBD2. Trimming at V came to 6 bases and at J to 0 bases, leaving 7 bases not matched to a gene. Germline values: CDR1 MNHNS, CDR2 SASEGT. The CDR3 extends over 16 amino acids. The CDR3 region has the DNA TGTGCCAGCAGAGGCCCCGGGACTAGCGGCTCCTACGAGCAGTACTTC. Protein: CASRGPGTSGSYEQYF.

Many counts were recorded for this clonotype. The CDR3 DNA is TGTGCCATCAGTGAGCTCCGTGACAGGAGCACCACCTACGAGCAGTACTTC. Translation: CAISELRDRSTTYEQYF. The chain is built from TRBV10-3 and TRBJ2-7; tentative D call: TRBD1 (6 bases). The V end was cut by 2 bases, the J end by 2 bases, with 19 bases between. CDR3 length equals 17 residues. CDR1 is ENHRY and CDR2 is SYGVKD in the germline V gene.

This clonotype was counted a few times. The chain links TRBV5-5 to TRBJ1-2; D is possibly TRBD1 (6 bases). This CDR3 has 14 amino acids. Looked up from germline, CDR1 is SGHKS and CDR2 is YYEKEE (reference sequence). V lost 3 bases and J 4 bases, leaving 13 bases between the germline ends. CDR3 protein: CASSSMTGAYGYTF. CDR3 DNA sequence: TGTGCCAGCAGCTCAATGACAGGTGCCTATGGCTACACCTTC.

The chain links TRBV7-3 to TRBJ2-2; D is perhaps TRBD2 (5 bases). Deletions cut 2 bases from V and 14 bases from J, with 15 bases between. CDR3 length: 13 amino acids. Germline CDR1 reads SGHTA; CDR2 reads FQGTGA. CDR3 residues: CASSLGPGKSLFF. In nucleotides, the CDR3 is TGTGCCAGCAGCTTAGGGCCCGGGAAGAGTCTGTTTTTT.

This clonotype was counted a few times. The gene calls are TRBV29-1 and TRBJ2-7, with D perhaps matching TRBD1 (6 bases). V was trimmed by 5 bases and J by 0 bases, leaving 8 bases between them. CDR3 length: 12 amino acids. Germline V lookup: CDR1 SQVTM, CDR2 ANQGSEA. The DNA for the CDR3 is TGCAGCGTTACAGGGATCTCCTACGAGCAGTACTTC. Residues: CSVTGISYEQYF.

This clonotype was picked up many times. The V and J genes are TRBV28 and TRBJ2-5; D call uncertain. Trimming removed 8 bases from V and 5 bases from J, with 6 bases in between. The CDR3 spans 10 residues. CDR1 is MDHEN, CDR2 SYDVKM, per germline. The CDR3 coding sequence is TGTGCCAGCCATCGGGAGACCCAGTACTTC. This sequence encodes CASHRETQYF.

This clonotype appeared many times. In nucleotides, the CDR3 is TGTGCCAGCAGCCAAGATTTCGGGAGCTCCTACGAGCAGTACTTC. Its protein product is CASSQDFGSSYEQYF. V and J are TRBV3-1 and TRBJ2-7; D might be TRBD2 (6 bases). This CDR3 contains 15 residues. Deletions cut 0 bases from V and 0 bases from J, with 9 bases between. Per germline, CDR1 LGHDT and CDR2 YNNKEL (reference sequence).

This clonotype has at least ten counts. The J gene is TRBJ2-3, the V gene TRBV27; 7 bases are shared with TRBD2. The length of the CDR3 is 15 residues. Germline CDR1 and CDR2: MNHEY and SMNVEV (reference sequence). The ends lost 6 bases at V and 3 bases at J; junction bases unmatched: 9. DNA for the CDR3: TGTGCCAGCAGCGAGCGGGAATTAAAAACAGATACGCAGTATTTT. Translating it yields CASSERELKTDTQYF.